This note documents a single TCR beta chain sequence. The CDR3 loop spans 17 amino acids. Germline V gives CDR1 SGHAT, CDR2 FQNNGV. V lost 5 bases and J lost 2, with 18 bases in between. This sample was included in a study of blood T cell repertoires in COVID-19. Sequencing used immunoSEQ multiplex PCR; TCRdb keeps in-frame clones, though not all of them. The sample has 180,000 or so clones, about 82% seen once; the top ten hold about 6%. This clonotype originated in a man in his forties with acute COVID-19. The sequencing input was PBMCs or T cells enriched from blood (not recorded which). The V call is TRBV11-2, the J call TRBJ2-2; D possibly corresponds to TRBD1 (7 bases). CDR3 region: CASSPNRRDRNTGELFF. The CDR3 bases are TGTGCCAGCAGCCCAAACCGGCGGGACAGAAACACCGGGGAGCTGTTTTTT.